This TCR beta chain was sequenced in a study of regulatory T cells in long-lasting Graves disease. On the study more broadly: Persistent Graves' disease required over 5 years of antithyroid drugs and positive TSH receptor antibodies. Findings of the study overall: Favored gene segments in persistent disease were TRBV28, TRBJ1-2 and TRBJ2-5.

Germline values: CDR1 SGHRS, CDR2 YFSETQ. This CDR3 region has 14 residues. Trimming shortened V by 3 bases and J by 5 bases, and 12 bases separated the two germline ends. This clonotype was seen just once. As yet, its antigen is unknown. HTBI primers from iRepertoire and Arm-PCR of CDR3 regions yielded the TCR beta libraries. TCRdb re-analysed the multiplex PCR reads in MiXCR, keeping a single row per CDR3 protein. This repertoire shows 420,000 or so distinct CDR3 sequences, roughly a quarter found once; its top ten account for about 26%. The time point was: persistent/refractory GD, antithyroid drugs over 5 years with positive TRAb. PBMCs were the source of the RNA used for TCR sequencing.

The V gene is TRBV5-1, the J gene TRBJ1-5; D is possibly TRBD1 (6 bases). This material consisted of peripheral blood mononuclear cells (PBMCs), taken when the disease was refractory, from a patient treated with antithyroid drugs. The sequence was collected from a female donor with Graves disease. CDR3 amino acids: CASSWGGADQPQHF. In nucleotides, the CDR3 is TGCGCCAGCAGCTGGGGGGGGGCCGATCAGCCCCAGCATTTT.